This T cell receptor (beta chain) comes out of a study of human T cells and chemical hapten exposure. Study-wide background: 2% DPC applied to an approximately 2 cm by approximately 2 cm arm area sensitized donors. Patch tests of 0.01% DPC on the upper back were read at 6 days.

This clonotype was detected a few times. Its matching antigen is unknown. TCRdb fed the RACE reads into MiXCR, producing one record per CDR3 protein. The sample includes approximately 350,000 distinct CDR3 sequences, about 6% of them seen just once. Study outcomes and limitations: No shift was seen in TCRs above 1 in 1000 frequency with DPC sensitization.

Deletions cut 0 bases from V and 4 bases from J, with 14 bases between. CDR1 and CDR2 from the germline V gene are SNHLY and FYNNEI. This CDR3 contains 16 residues. Described time point: patch test 2, 6 weeks after DPC sensitization. Sample treatment: therapeutic diphenylcyclopropenone sensitization with weekly scalp DPC. Donors were 18 to 70-year-old alopecia patients suitable for DPC. The sequencing used whole blood, collected in connection with sensitization to the hapten diphenylcyclopropenone (DPC). This sequence originates from a woman between 18 and 30 years old with alopecia areata. Some clones in this sample may be carry-over from other donors' samples. This chain joins TRBV2 and TRBJ2-3; D is unclear. In DNA, the CDR3 is TGTGCCAGCAGTGAAGCTAAGGGCGTTTATGCAGATACGCAGTATTTT. This translates into CASSEAKGVYADTQYF.